This T cell receptor beta chain was sequenced during a study of vaccination and CD4 T cells after COVID-19. Study background: Day 14 and days 161 to 241 post-vaccination were the time points at which a few convalescent patients were sampled.

The CDR3 has 15 amino acids. CDR1 and CDR2 from the germline V gene are MDHEN and SYDVKM. Trimming removed 6 bases at V and 7 bases at J, with 18 bases between. Sequencing of DNA taken from cultured CD4+ T cells relied on the Oncomine TCR Beta short-read assay. Genomic DNA extraction was carried out from cultured CD4+ T cells. TCRdb re-derived calls from the PCR reads in MiXCR, one entry per CDR3 protein. The data hold more than 20,000 distinct CDR3 sequences, with about two fifths observed a single time. Time point of the sample: late sampling 161 to 241 days after vaccination in a few convalescent patients. Sample treatment: roughly 11-day PBMC culture with coronavirus spike peptide pools or control peptides (ViraFEST assay). Worth noting for this clonotype: Its matching antigen is unknown.

V is TRBV28 and J is TRBJ1-4, with D unresolved. The TCR sequence derives from a human donor who had recovered from COVID-19. The sample here was CD4+ T cells from blood, cultured in vitro, taken about 7 months after SARS-CoV-2 vaccination. The CDR3, as DNA: TGTGCCAGCAGCCCCACCCGGAGGCAGTTTGAAAAACTGTTTTTT. Its translation is CASSPTRRQFEKLFF. The full variable domain, with the rest looked up from reference TRBV28 and TRBJ1-4, is DVKVTQSSRYLVKRTGEKVFLECVQDMDHENMFWYRQDPGLGLRLIYFSYDVKMKEKGDIPEGYSVSREKKERFSLILESASTNQTSMYLCASSPTRRQFEKLFFGSGTQLSVL.